This record covers a single T cell receptor (beta chain). Antigen unknown. Here immunoSEQ multiplex PCR was the method, and the copy in TCRdb shows in-frame clones only, minus some. The table records 150,000 to 200,000 clones, 85% to 90% of them present only once. These data come from a study of T cell responses to AZD1222 COVID-19 vaccine. Findings and limits, study-wide: Donors were largely white British and mainly female; clonal diversity was possibly underestimated.

Germline assignment: CDR1 SQVTM and CDR2 ANQGSEA. This CDR3 has 13 amino acids. Trimming cost V 6 bases and J 1 base; bases outside gene matches: 2. The sequenced sample was peripheral blood, obtained on day 0 of MenACWY control vaccination. The sequence was obtained from an adult in good health. This sequence joins TRBV29-1 and TRBJ2-2, with 7 bases lining up with TRBD1. Here the CDR3 DNA reads TGCAGCGTAAGGACAGGGAACACCGGGGAGCTGTTTTTT. It yields the protein CSVRTGNTGELFF.